This TCR beta chain was obtained from a study of OX40 agonist ivuxolimab in advanced cancers. Study-level background: Patients were treated with ivuxolimab, an agonistic anti-OX40 (CD134) antibody.

Produced via immunoSEQ multiplex PCR; TCRdb's table is partial and in-frame only. The data show about 63,000 clones, roughly nine tenths seen once. Overall study findings and caveats: Averaging showed that CD8+ T cells had more expanded clones than CD4+ did. The specificity for antigen of the expanded peripheral T cells was not determined. Blood T cells, both CD4+ and CD8+, expanded clonally by week 6 at 0.1 to 3.0 mg/kg.

The count of this clone is one. Its antigen is not known. This receptor was obtained from an adult with an advanced solid tumor such as melanoma, head and neck, liver or kidney cancer. The sample consisted of CD4+ or CD8+ T cells sorted from blood, taken in a trial of the OX40 agonist ivuxolimab.

The CDR3 region is CASSRGQGDQETQYF. As DNA, the CDR3 is TGCGCCAGCAGCCGGGGACAGGGGGATCAAGAGACCCAGTACTTC. This chain links TRBV4-1 with TRBJ2-5; 11 bases match TRBD1. The V gene's germline CDR1 is MGHRA and CDR2 YSYEKL. V trimming: 4 bases; J trimming: 2 bases; junction bases outside the gene matches: 3. The CDR3 is 15 amino acids.